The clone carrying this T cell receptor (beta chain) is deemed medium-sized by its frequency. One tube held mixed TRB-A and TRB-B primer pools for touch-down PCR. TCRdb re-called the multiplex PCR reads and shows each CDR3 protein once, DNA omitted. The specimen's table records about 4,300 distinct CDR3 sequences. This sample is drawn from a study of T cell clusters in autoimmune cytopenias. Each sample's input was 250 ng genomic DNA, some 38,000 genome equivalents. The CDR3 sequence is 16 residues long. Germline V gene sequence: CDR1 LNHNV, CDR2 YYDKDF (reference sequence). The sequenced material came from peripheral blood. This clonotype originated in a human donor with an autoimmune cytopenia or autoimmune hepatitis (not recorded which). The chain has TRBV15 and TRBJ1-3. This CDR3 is CATSTRRGTSGNTIYF.